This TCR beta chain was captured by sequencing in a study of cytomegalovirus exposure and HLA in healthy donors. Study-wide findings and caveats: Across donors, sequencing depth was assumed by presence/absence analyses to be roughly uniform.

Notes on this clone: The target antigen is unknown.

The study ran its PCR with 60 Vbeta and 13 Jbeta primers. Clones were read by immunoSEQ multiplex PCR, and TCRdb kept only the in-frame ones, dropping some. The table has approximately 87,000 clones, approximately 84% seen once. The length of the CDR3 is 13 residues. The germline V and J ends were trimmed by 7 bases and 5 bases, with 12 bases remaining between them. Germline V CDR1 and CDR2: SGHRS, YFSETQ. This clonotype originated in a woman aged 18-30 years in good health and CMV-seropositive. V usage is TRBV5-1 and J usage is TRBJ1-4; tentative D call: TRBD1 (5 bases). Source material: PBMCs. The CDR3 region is CASFDSPNEKLFF. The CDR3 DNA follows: TGCGCCAGCTTCGACAGTCCAAATGAAAAACTGTTTTTT.